Listed here is a single TCR beta chain. Its antigen has not been determined. Qualities for individual bases were not recorded, and no much larger clone is one base off. A distance of 18 bases separates the germline ends of V and J, which lose 6 bases and 4 bases respectively. Taken from cysteine to phenylalanine, the CDR3 has 15 residues. The CDR3 DNA has 45 bases and is translated from base 1. Based on the germline V gene (reference sequence), the CDR1 and CDR2 sequences are DFQATT and SNEGSKA. These data belong to a study of response to subunit inactivated influenza vaccine (dated by TCRdb to between 2017 and 2018). Regarding the complete study: The study used deep quantitative T cell receptor repertoire profiling to track responses to a trivalent subunit inactivated influenza vaccine. The research as a whole found: According to the authors, only a limited number of new T cells may be recruited by each seasonal influenza vaccination.

Library generation was performed with RT-PCR. Data came from an Illumina HiSeq 2500. TCRdb reprocessed the public reads (quality trimming at Q25 with fastp, clone calling with MiXCR) and kept in-frame beta chains. Entries are consolidated by CDR3 protein sequence, retaining the most common genes and DNA. Recorded for this sample are around 580,000 distinct CDR3 sequences; 14% of them occurred a single time. The ten largest clones add up to approximately 10% of the sample. The origin of this receptor is a man in his forties or fifties who received an inactivated influenza vaccine. Donor details come from another sample of the same person, matched by shared clones. Source: PBMCs from blood, taken 12 days after vaccination. The rearrangement joined TRBV20-1 to TRBJ1-4, with the D gene call left open. The CDR3 protein sequence reads: CSARFILTYNEKLFF. The sequenced DNA is TGCAGTGCCCGGTTCATACTGACCTATAATGAAAAACTGTTTTTT.